A single sample gave rise to the 10 T cell receptor beta chains below, sequenced in a study of a mutant IDH1 vaccine in newly diagnosed glioma (dated by TCRdb to about 2021). What this sample's time point label stands for: week 47, end of study. Each vaccine dose, consisting of 300 ug of a 20-mer mutant IDH1 peptide in Montanide, was administered subcutaneously with topical imiquimod. The antigens of these receptors remain unknown. Library method: the immunoSEQ multiplex PCR assay. TCRdb took over this immuneACCESS table, retaining in-frame rearrangements with V and J assigned. Such tables are incomplete; in checked studies, under half of the missing clones stem from an unresolved V gene, and the remainder is unexplained. The sample records tens of thousands of clones, less than 80% of which are singletons. In total, the top ten clones hold 5% to 6% of the sample. The sequencing here drew on PBMCs, taken from a glioma patient whose treatment included an IDH1 peptide vaccine. Every receptor here comes from a man aged 50-60 years with glioma.

This clone occurred a few times. This chain connects TRBV6-1 to TRBJ2-7; 8 positions agree with TRBD1. This CDR3 spans 13 amino acids. Germline V lookup: CDR1 MNHNS, CDR2 SASEGT. The V gene end was trimmed by 2 bases and the J gene end by 8 bases; junction bases not matched to a gene: 5. CDR3 nucleotide sequence: TGTGCCAGCAGTGAACGGACAGGGTTACAGCAGTACTTC. Encoded protein: CASSERTGLQQYF.

The chain uses TRBV6-1 and TRBJ1-2, with D possibly TRBD1 on 5 matching bases. CDR1 is MNHNS and CDR2 is SASEGT in the germline V gene. This CDR3 has 13 residues. The V and J ends lost 11 bases and 8 bases respectively, with 21 bases between them. The CDR3 nucleotides are TGTGCCGAAGCTAGGCAAAAGGGGAACGGCTACACCTTC. Its translation is CAEARQKGNGYTF.

The rearrangement uses TRBV4-2 and TRBJ2-5; D may correspond to TRBD1 or TRBD2 (5 bases each). The CDR3 sequence is 15 residues long. The V end was cut by 4 bases, the J end by 4 bases, with 16 bases between. Per the germline V gene, CDR1 is LGHNA and CDR2 is YNFKEQ. This chain's CDR3 is CASSPNGGGGETQYF. Written as DNA, the CDR3 is TGTGCCAGCAGCCCTAATGGAGGTGGGGGAGAGACCCAGTACTTC.

This sequence joins TRBV5-1 and TRBJ1-2; possibly TRBD1 for D (5 bases). Germline loops: CDR1 SGHRS, CDR2 YFSETQ. The CDR3 totals 15 residues. The V end lost 4 bases, the J end lost 4 bases, and 17 bases lay between the germline ends. CDR3 residues: CASSPPRAGGYGYTF. CDR3 bases: TGCGCCAGCAGCCCCCCCCGGGCCGGGGGCTATGGCTACACCTTC.

The chain joins TRBV5-4 to TRBJ2-5, with D tentatively TRBD2 (6 bases). The CDR3 sequence is 14 residues long. Trimming removed 2 bases at V and 5 bases at J, with 13 bases between. CDR1 SGHNT and CDR2 YYREEE come from the germline V gene (reference sequence). CDR3 sequence reads: CASSLRGSRETQYF. CDR3 coding DNA: TGTGCCAGCAGCTTACGGGGGTCTCGCGAGACCCAGTACTTC.

The genes are TRBV5-4 and TRBJ2-5, with no clear D. V lost 0 bases to trimming and J lost 9 bases, with 12 bases between them. From germline, CDR1 is SGHNT and CDR2 YYREEE (reference sequence). The CDR3 loop spans 13 amino acids. The CDR3 nucleotides are TGTGCCAGCAGCTTGGGCGGCTCCCAGGCCCAGTACTTC. Translation gives CASSLGGSQAQYF. The entire variable domain, with the rest obtained from reference TRBV5-4 and TRBJ2-5, is as follows: ETGVTQSPTHLIKTRGQQVTLRCSSQSGHNTVSWYQQALGQGPQFIFQYYREEENGRGNFPPRFSGLQFPNYSSELNVNALELDDSALYLCASSLGGSQAQYFGPGTRLLVL.

The chain links TRBV6-5 to TRBJ2-1; possible D gene TRBD2, 7 bases. Per the germline V gene, CDR1 is MNHEY and CDR2 is SVGAGI. This CDR3 has 12 amino acids. V was cut by 5 bases and J by 10 bases, with 12 bases left in between. CDR3 sequence (DNA): TGTGCCAGCAGTCTTGGGGGGGCCGAGCAGTTCTTC. Translation: CASSLGGAEQFF.

This chain connects TRBV5-1 to TRBJ1-4; D unclear. CDR1 is SGHRS and CDR2 is YFSETQ in the germline V gene. This CDR3 has 15 residues. The germline V and J ends were trimmed by 1 base and 0 bases, with 7 bases remaining between them. Here the CDR3 DNA reads TGCGCCAGCAGCTTGTCTCCAACAACTAATGAAAAACTGTTTTTT. It specifies CASSLSPTTNEKLFF.

This sequence joins TRBV30 and TRBJ2-5; D is perhaps TRBD1 (5 bases). Germline V gives CDR1 GTSNPN, CDR2 SVGIG (reference sequence). The CDR3 consists of 13 residues. Between the trimmed V and J ends, which lost 8 bases and 4 bases, there was a span of 17 bases. This chain's CDR3 is CARDETRGETQYF. In nucleotides, the CDR3 is TGTGCCAGAGACGAGACAAGGGGAGAGACCCAGTACTTC.

V usage is TRBV30 and J usage is TRBJ2-1; D uncertain. V was pared by 1 base and J by 5 bases, with 6 bases between. CDR1 is GTSNPN and CDR2 is SVGIG in the germline V gene (reference sequence). The CDR3 covers 12 residues. CDR3 in amino acids: CAWSDTNNEQFF. The CDR3, as DNA: TGTGCCTGGAGTGACACTAACAATGAGCAGTTCTTC.